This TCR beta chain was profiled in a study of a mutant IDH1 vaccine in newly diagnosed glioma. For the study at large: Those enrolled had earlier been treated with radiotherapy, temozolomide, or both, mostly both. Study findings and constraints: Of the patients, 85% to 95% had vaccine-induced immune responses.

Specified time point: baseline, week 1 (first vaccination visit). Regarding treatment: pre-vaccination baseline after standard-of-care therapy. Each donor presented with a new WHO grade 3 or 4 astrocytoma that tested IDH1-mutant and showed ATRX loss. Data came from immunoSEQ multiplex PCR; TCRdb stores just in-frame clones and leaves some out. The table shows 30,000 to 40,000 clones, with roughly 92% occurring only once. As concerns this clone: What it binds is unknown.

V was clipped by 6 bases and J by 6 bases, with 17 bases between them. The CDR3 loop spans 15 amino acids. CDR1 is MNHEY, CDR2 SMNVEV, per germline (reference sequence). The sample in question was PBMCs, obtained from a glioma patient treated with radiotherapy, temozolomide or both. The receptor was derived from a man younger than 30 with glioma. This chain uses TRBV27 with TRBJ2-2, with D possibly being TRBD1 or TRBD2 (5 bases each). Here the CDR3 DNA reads TGTGCCAGCAGCGGGGACGGAGGAACACCCGGGGAGCTGTTTTTT. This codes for CASSGDGGTPGELFF.